A selection of T cell receptor beta chains follows, all from one sample in a study of blood T cell repertoires in COVID-19. Generated by immunoSEQ multiplex PCR, the TCRdb table keeps only in-frame clones and is missing some. The sample holds about 340,000 clones; approximately 86% are singletons and the top ten take less than 9%. The sequencing sample was made of peripheral blood. The receptors were sampled from a woman in her sixties or seventies with COVID-19, enrolled during active disease. The CDR3 runs from the conserved cysteine through the conserved F or W. D genes are given only for firm matches. Expanded clones are given a class, and other clones once, few, many or no size at all.

J gene	D gene	clone size	V gene	CDR3 protein	CDR3 DNA
TRBJ2-7	TRBD2	NA	TRBV7-7	CASSLAGGGNYEQYF	TGTGCCAGCAGCTTGGCCGGGGGGGGGAACTACGAGCAGTACTTC
TRBJ2-1	NA	once	TRBV2	CASSAPLLNEQFF	TGTGCCAGCAGTGCGCCGCTACTCAATGAGCAGTTCTTC
TRBJ1-6	TRBD1	NA	TRBV6-6	CASTGTGGPRLHF	TGTGCCAGTACCGGGACAGGGGGCCCACGCCTCCACTTT
TRBJ1-1	TRBD1	NA	TRBV6-5	CASSLQGINTEAFF	TGTGCCAGCAGTTTACAGGGGATTAACACTGAAGCTTTCTTT
TRBJ1-2	NA	NA	TRBV6-6	CASSYSSGHYGYTF	TGTGCCAGCAGTTACTCGAGCGGCCACTATGGCTACACCTTC
TRBJ2-7	NA	many	TRBV19	CASSTRVEQYF	TGTGCCAGTAGTACCAGGGTCGAGCAGTACTTC
TRBJ2-1	TRBD1	NA	TRBV6-5	CASSPDRGDNEQFF	TGTGCCAGCTCTCCGGACAGGGGAGACAATGAGCAGTTCTTC
TRBJ1-6	TRBD1	NA	TRBV2	CASMRTGANSPLHF	TGTGCCAGCATGCGGACAGGGGCTAATTCACCCCTCCACTTT
TRBJ1-2	NA	NA	TRBV6-2/TRBV6-3	CASSYHKGYTF	TGTGCCAGCAGTTACCACAAGGGCTACACCTTC
TRBJ2-7	TRBD1	NA	TRBV29-1	CSVEGTGGVYEQYF	TGCAGCGTTGAGGGGACAGGGGGCGTCTACGAGCAGTACTTC
TRBJ1-1	NA	NA	TRBV20-1	CSARQGLGAFF	TGCAGTGCTAGACAGGGTCTGGGAGCTTTCTTT
TRBJ2-2	TRBD2	NA	TRBV4-2	CASSLDGGGTGELFF	TGTGCCAGCAGCCTGGACGGGGGGGGCACCGGGGAGCTGTTTTTT
TRBJ2-1	NA	NA	TRBV5-4	CASSQNPQVHAGNEQFF	TGTGCCAGCAGCCAGAACCCACAGGTTCACGCGGGGAATGAGCAGTTCTTC
TRBJ1-1	NA	NA	TRBV11-2	CASNGQPNTEAFF	TGTGCCAGCAACGGACAACCGAACACTGAAGCTTTCTTT
TRBJ1-6	NA	NA	TRBV18	CASSPPGSARNNSPLHF	TGTGCCAGCTCACCACCTGGATCAGCGAGAAATAATTCACCCCTCCACTTT
TRBJ2-7	TRBD1	NA	TRBV6-5	CASSRRDSTYEQYF	TGTGCCAGCAGTCGCCGGGACAGTACCTACGAGCAGTACTTC
TRBJ2-7	NA	NA	TRBV10-3	CAISESKLLQGSYEQYF	TGTGCCATCAGTGAGTCTAAGCTTTTGCAGGGCTCCTACGAGCAGTACTTC
TRBJ1-5	TRBD1	NA	TRBV3-1/TRBV3-2	CASSQDSGGHQPQHF	TGTGCCAGCAGCCAAGATTCAGGGGGTCACCAGCCCCAGCATTTT
TRBJ2-1	NA	NA	TRBV5-5	CASSLLLVHEQFF	TGTGCCAGCAGCCTCTTACTAGTACATGAGCAGTTCTTC
TRBJ1-2	TRBD1	once	TRBV27	CASSSGTGTYGYTF	TGTGCCAGCAGTTCAGGGACAGGGACTTATGGCTACACCTTC
TRBJ1-6	TRBD1	once	TRBV11-1	CASSQDRAYNSPLHF	TGTGCCAGCAGTCAAGACAGGGCGTATAATTCACCCCTCCACTTT
TRBJ2-7	TRBD2	NA	TRBV5-4	CASSFTSGSSYEQYF	TGTGCCAGCAGCTTTACTAGCGGTAGCTCCTACGAGCAGTACTTC
TRBJ1-1	NA	NA	TRBV27	CASRSTGVNTEAFF	TGTGCCAGCAGATCCACGGGGGTCAACACTGAAGCTTTCTTT
TRBJ2-7	NA	NA	TRBV7-9	CASSYRDYEQYF	TGTGCCAGCAGCTATCGGGACTACGAGCAGTACTTC
TRBJ1-1	NA	NA	TRBV6-6	CASSGGDLNTEAFF	TGTGCCAGCAGTGGCGGGGATTTGAACACTGAAGCTTTCTTT
TRBJ2-3	NA	NA	TRBV5-6	CASSFPSPSTDTQYF	TGTGCCAGCAGCTTCCCTTCCCCTAGCACAGATACGCAGTATTTT
TRBJ2-3	TRBD1	NA	TRBV24-1	CATSVTPGQGVTDTQYF	TGTGCCACCAGTGTTACCCCGGGACAGGGCGTCACAGATACGCAGTATTTT
TRBJ1-2	TRBD1	once	TRBV19	CASRGQGENYGYTF	TGTGCCAGTAGGGGACAGGGGGAAAACTATGGCTACACCTTC
TRBJ1-6	NA	few	TRBV15	CATSRDLERGNSPLHF	TGTGCCACCAGCAGAGATCTGGAGAGAGGGAATTCACCCCTCCACTTT
TRBJ2-2	TRBD2	NA	TRBV5-1	CASSSPGGTLNTGELFF	TGCGCCAGCAGCTCCCCGGGGGGGACACTTAACACCGGGGAGCTGTTTTTT
TRBJ1-5	NA	NA	TRBV11-2	CASSGTANQPQHF	TGTGCCAGCAGTGGGACTGCGAATCAGCCCCAGCATTTT
TRBJ1-6	NA	few	TRBV11-3	CASSYRGDSPLHF	TGTGCCAGCAGCTACCGAGGAGATTCACCCCTCCACTTT
TRBJ1-2	NA	NA	TRBV2	CASSVAGANYGYTF	TGTGCCAGCAGTGTGGCAGGGGCCAACTATGGCTACACCTTC
TRBJ1-1	NA	NA	TRBV10-1	CASSEGGHLLETEAFF	TGCGCCAGCAGTGAAGGGGGACATCTCTTGGAAACTGAAGCTTTCTTT
TRBJ2-3	TRBD2	few	TRBV11-2	CASSSPRTSGGSSTDTQYF	TGTGCCAGCAGCTCGCCCCGGACTAGCGGGGGCTCTAGCACAGATACGCAGTATTTT